The rows below give T cell receptor beta chains drawn from one sample of a study of early T cells in non-severe SARS-CoV-2 infection. TCRdb fed the 5' RACE reads into MiXCR, producing one record per CDR3 protein. The repertoire holds 88,000 or so distinct CDR3 sequences, with about 15% as singletons. The sequencing sample was made of whole blood. The receptors were gathered from an adult who was a healthcare worker with PCR-confirmed SARS-CoV-2 infection or an uninfected control (not recorded which). Each CDR3 is given with its conserved first and last residue. Each record gives: J gene, D gene, clone size, V gene, CDR3 protein, CDR3 DNA. D genes are given only for firm matches. Part of the rows lack a size; the others show once, few, many or a class for expanded clones.

>TRBJ2-3|TRBD2|few|TRBV7-8
CASSLVASGGTDTQYF
TGTGCCAGCAGCTTAGTGGCTAGCGGGGGCACAGATACGCAGTATTTT
>TRBJ1-6|.|.|TRBV4-1
CASSPRALINSPLHF
TGCGCCAGCAGCCCAAGAGCACTCATCAATTCACCCCTCCACTTT
>TRBJ2-1|.|many|TRBV9
CASSEGGGSYHEQFF
TGTGCCAGCAGCGAAGGTGGGGGATCGTATCATGAGCAGTTCTTC
>TRBJ2-1|TRBD1|many|TRBV7-8
CASPRDSQMGSSYNEQFF
TGTGCCAGTCCCCGGGACAGCCAAATGGGTAGCTCCTACAATGAGCAGTTCTTC
>TRBJ2-3|.|.|TRBV5-4
CASSSLLTDTQYF
TGTGCCAGCAGCTCCCTCCTAACAGATACGCAGTATTTT
>TRBJ2-4|TRBD1|.|TRBV5-1
CASSLATGDPQAKNIQYF
TGCGCCAGCAGCTTGGCGACAGGGGATCCCCAAGCCAAAAACATTCAGTACTTC
>TRBJ1-6|.|.|TRBV28
CASNIQVGGSPLHF
TGTGCCAGCAACATACAGGTTGGAGGATCACCCCTCCACTTT
>TRBJ1-2|.|few|TRBV7-9
CASSHERGWAYGYTF
TGTGCCAGCAGCCACGAACGGGGGTGGGCCTATGGCTACACCTTC
>TRBJ1-2|TRBD1|.|TRBV5-4
CASSHPGQPNYGYTF
TGTGCCAGCAGCCACCCGGGACAGCCTAACTATGGCTACACCTTC
>TRBJ1-2|.|few|TRBV2
CASRVNRDDGYTF
TGTGCCAGCAGAGTAAACAGGGACGATGGCTACACCTTC
>TRBJ1-4|.|.|TRBV28
CASSLSAEKLFF
TGTGCCAGCAGTTTATCCGCTGAAAAACTGTTTTTT
>TRBJ1-3|.|.|TRBV10-3
CAISQRLLSGNTIYF
TGTGCCATCAGCCAAAGATTACTCTCTGGAAACACCATATATTTT
>TRBJ2-7|TRBD1|few|TRBV28
CASSFIDRADEQYF
TGTGCCAGCAGTTTTATAGACAGGGCGGACGAGCAGTACTTC
>TRBJ2-1|.|.|TRBV28
CASKLVGFHEQFF
TGTGCCAGTAAACTAGTGGGATTTCATGAGCAGTTCTTC
>TRBJ2-7|TRBD1|few|TRBV6-1
CASSDRTGAYEQYF
TGTGCCAGCAGTGACCGGACAGGGGCCTACGAGCAGTACTTC
>TRBJ2-7|TRBD1|.|TRBV29-1
CSVPGTGASYEQYF
TGCAGCGTTCCCGGGACAGGGGCCTCCTACGAGCAGTACTTC
>TRBJ1-1|TRBD1|.|TRBV2
CASRNNRGMNTEAFF
TGTGCCAGCAGAAATAACAGGGGAATGAACACTGAAGCTTTCTTT
>TRBJ2-7|TRBD1|few|TRBV11-2
CASSLETGFFSEQYF
TGTGCCAGCAGCTTAGAGACAGGGTTTTTTTCCGAGCAGTACTTC
>TRBJ2-5|.|.|TRBV3-1
CASSHRAAQETQYF
TGTGCCAGCAGCCATCGGGCCGCACAAGAGACCCAGTACTTC
>TRBJ1-5|.|few|TRBV6-5
CASSKAVGNQPQHF
TGTGCCAGCAGTAAGGCGGTGGGCAATCAGCCCCAGCATTTT
>TRBJ2-6|.|.|TRBV7-2
CASSFARGHSGANVLTF
TGTGCCAGCAGCTTCGCACGCGGGCACTCTGGGGCCAACGTCCTGACTTTC
>TRBJ1-2|TRBD1|few|TRBV5-4
CASSLGDRRYGYTF
TGTGCCAGCAGCTTGGGGGACAGGCGCTATGGCTACACCTTC